These 23 T cell receptor beta chains share one sample of origin, sequenced in a study of T cell responses to AZD1222 COVID-19 vaccine. Sequencing was performed with immunoSEQ multiplex PCR; in TCRdb, only in-frame clones are kept and a portion is missing. Of more than 120,000 clones in the sample, roughly 90% were seen once. Material: peripheral blood, obtained 28 days after the second AZD1222 dose. All receptors derive from an adult who received the AZD1222 COVID-19 vaccine.

The rearrangement uses TRBV7-3 and TRBJ2-3, with D unclear. Trimming took off 4 bases at V and 6 bases at J, with 11 bases between the two ends. Germline V gene data show CDR1 as SGHTA and CDR2 as FQGTGA. CDR3 size: 13 residues. The CDR3 protein is CASSSETRDTQYF. CDR3 DNA sequence: TGTGCCAGCAGCTCAGAGACCAGGGATACGCAGTATTTT.

The CDR3 region is CTSSQRHRVGTVYGYTF. The CDR3 DNA sequence: TGCACCAGCAGCCAGAGGCACAGGGTAGGAACTGTCTATGGCTACACCTTC. This chain joins TRBV1 and TRBJ1-2; TRBD1, the D gene given by the table, was not confirmed from the DNA. TRBV1 is labeled a pseudogene. This CDR3 region has 17 residues.

The V call is TRBV7-7, the J call TRBJ1-3, with D perhaps matching TRBD1 (5 bases). Germline V gene lookup returns CDR1 SSHAT and CDR2 FNYEAQ (reference sequence). The V gene lost 6 bases and the J gene lost 1 base, with 13 bases spanning the gap. The CDR3 runs 15 residues. The CDR3 loop reads CASSLNQGSGNTIYF. In DNA form, the CDR3 reads TGTGCCAGCAGTTTGAATCAGGGATCTGGAAACACCATATATTTT.

This chain links TRBV7-6 with TRBJ2-5; D remains ambiguous. The CDR3 covers 15 residues. V lost 6 bases and J lost 2, with 16 bases in between. Germline V gene data show CDR1 as SGHVS and CDR2 as FNYEAQ. CDR3 nucleotide sequence: TGTGCCAGCAGTTCCTCGGGTGTGGCACAAGAGACCCAGTACTTC. This sequence encodes CASSSSGVAQETQYF.

The V call is TRBV7-2, the J call TRBJ1-1, with D possibly matching TRBD1 (5 bases). The CDR3 sequence is 15 residues long. Germline CDR1 reads SGHTA; CDR2 reads FQGNSA. V was shortened by 6 bases and J by 0 bases, with 14 bases between the two germline ends. The CDR3 nucleotides are TGTGCCAGCAGTTTTGGGGGGTTAATGAACACTGAAGCTTTCTTT. It translates to CASSFGGLMNTEAFF. Full variable domain (rest looked up from reference TRBV7-2 and TRBJ1-1): GAGVSQSPSNKVTEKGKDVELRCDPISGHTALYWYRQSLGQGLEFLIYFQGNSAPDKSGLPSDRFSAERTGGSVSTLTIQRTQQEDSAVYLCASSFGGLMNTEAFFGQGTRLTVV.

This chain joins TRBV10-3 and TRBJ1-6; 8 bases are shared with TRBD1. This CDR3 spans 15 amino acids. Germline loops: CDR1 ENHRY, CDR2 SYGVKD. J was trimmed by 4 bases and V by 4 bases; bases with no gene match: 3. CDR3 DNA: TGTGCCATCAGTGGAGACAGGGGTTATAATTCACCCCTCCACTTT. Translating it yields CAISGDRGYNSPLHF.

This chain's CDR3 is CASSPDRIHNYGYTF. The CDR3 coding sequence is TGTGCCAGCTCACCGGACAGGATCCATAACTATGGCTACACCTTC. The chain combines TRBV18 with TRBJ1-2; 7 positions match TRBD1. Germline CDR1 and CDR2: KGHSH and LQKENI. The CDR3 has 15 residues. After removal of 3 bases from V and 1 base from J, the junction contained 5 bases not matched to a gene.

The rearrangement uses TRBV6-5 and TRBJ1-1; TRBD1 might be the D (6 bases). CDR1 is MNHEY, CDR2 SVGAGI, per germline. The CDR3 has 13 residues. V dropped 6 bases and J dropped 6 bases, with 14 bases sitting between them. The CDR3 protein is CASRGQPSSEAFF. CDR3 in DNA: TGTGCCAGCAGAGGACAGCCTTCCTCTGAAGCTTTCTTT.

Only one count was recorded for this clone. J is TRBJ2-3 and V is TRBV27, with 7 bases identical to TRBD2. J was trimmed by 0 bases and V by 5 bases; bases with no gene match: 11. The CDR3 is 17 amino acids. Germline V gene data show CDR1 as MNHEY and CDR2 as SMNVEV (reference sequence). CDR3 amino acids: CASSRAGGRESTDTQYF. In DNA, the CDR3 is TGTGCCAGCAGTCGAGCGGGCGGGCGGGAGAGCACAGATACGCAGTATTTT.

This clone has a single count. Relative to the germline gene, one junction end is altered; a read error may explain this. The chain joins TRBV5-1 to TRBJ1-1; D gene unclear. The CDR3 consists of 16 residues. Germline assignment: CDR1 SGHRS and CDR2 YFSETQ. The CDR3 coding sequence is TGCGCCAGCAGCTTGAGTTTATCGACGGGGAACGCTGAAGCTTTCTTT. Its translation is CASSLSLSTGNAEAFF.

The chain carries TRBV4-3 and TRBJ2-1, with a tentative D call TRBD2 (5 bases). The CDR3 contains 15 residues. In germline, CDR1 is LGHNA, CDR2 YSLEER. V dropped 4 bases and J dropped 2 bases, with 12 bases sitting between them. This chain's CDR3 is CASSPLGDAYNEQFF. The CDR3 nucleotides are TGCGCCAGCAGCCCCTTGGGAGACGCCTACAATGAGCAGTTCTTC.

This sequence joins TRBV4-1 and TRBJ2-1; the match to TRBD2 covers 11 bases. The CDR3 has 15 amino acids. Germline CDR1 is MGHRA and CDR2 is YSYEKL. Unmatched junction bases numbered 3, after V lost 0 bases and J lost 8 bases. CDR3 amino acids: CASSQDSGRGDEQFF. The CDR3 bases are TGCGCCAGCAGCCAAGATAGCGGGAGGGGTGATGAGCAGTTCTTC.

The V call is TRBV28, the J call TRBJ2-5; a possible D gene is TRBD2 (5 bases). The CDR3 runs 12 residues. The germline gives CDR1 MDHEN, CDR2 SYDVKM. The CDR3 loop reads CATGERQETQYF. In nucleotides, the CDR3 is TGTGCGACCGGGGAGCGCCAAGAGACCCAGTACTTC.

This chain uses TRBV11-3 with TRBJ2-1; D is unresolved. The CDR3 sequence is 13 residues long. V was trimmed by 5 bases and J by 5 bases, leaving 10 bases between them. Germline V CDR1 and CDR2: SGHNT, YENEEA. Here the CDR3 reads CASSPGGDNEQFF. In DNA, the CDR3 is TGTGCCAGCAGCCCCGGTGGTGACAATGAGCAGTTCTTC.

The sample holds a few counts of this clone. The CDR3 loop is CASSPPLGGAGGYTF. The DNA for the CDR3 is TGTGCCAGCTCACCACCGTTAGGGGGCGCAGGGGGCTACACCTTC. The V and J genes are TRBV18 and TRBJ1-2; TRBD1 matches 7 bases. V shed 0 bases and J 8 bases; nucleotides not matched to a gene: 9. The V gene's germline CDR1 is KGHSH and CDR2 LQKENI. This CDR3 region has 15 residues.

Relative to its sample, this clone is medium-sized. V is TRBV4-1 and J is TRBJ1-1; 7 nucleotides match TRBD1. From germline, CDR1 is MGHRA and CDR2 YSYEKL. V lost 1 base to trimming and J lost 3 bases; unmatched junction nucleotides: 14. The CDR3 extends over 18 amino acids. In DNA form, the CDR3 reads TGCGCCAGCAGCCAAGGTATAGCGACAGGGAGGAGGGACACTGAAGCTTTCTTT. This codes for CASSQGIATGRRDTEAFF.

The chain couples TRBV6-6 to TRBJ1-2; TRBD1 matches 7 bases. V shed 6 bases, J shed 2 bases, and the junction held 9 bases outside the gene matches. Germline-derived CDR1 and CDR2 are MNHNY and SVGAGI (reference sequence). The CDR3 contains 15 residues. The CDR3 here is CASRIVWGQNYGYTF. CDR3 DNA: TGTGCCAGCAGAATCGTATGGGGACAGAACTATGGCTACACCTTC.

The rearrangement links TRBV12-3 or TRBV12-4 to TRBJ2-5; D possibly corresponds to TRBD1 (5 bases). Trimming took 5 bases from V and 5 from J, leaving 12 bases between them. This CDR3 spans 13 amino acids. The CDR3 DNA is TGTGCCAGCAGTCTAACAGGACGGGAGACCCAGTACTTC. Amino acids: CASSLTGRETQYF.

J is TRBJ1-5 and V is TRBV2; TRBD1 matches at 9 bases. This CDR3 comprises 14 residues. In germline, CDR1 is SNHLY, CDR2 FYNNEI. V lost 5 bases and J lost 10; bases outside the gene matches: 9. The CDR3 is CASSSGTGRSPQHF. CDR3 coding DNA: TGTGCCAGCAGTTCCGGGACAGGGCGCTCCCCCCAGCATTTT.

The rearrangement joins TRBV19 to TRBJ2-3; the D gene is possibly TRBD2 (7 bases). V lost 7 bases and J lost 4, with 21 bases in between. Germline V gene data show CDR1 as LNHDA and CDR2 as SQIVND (reference sequence). The CDR3 extends over 16 amino acids. The CDR3 DNA is TGTGCCAGTATCCATGGTGGGGGCGGGAGCGCAGATACGCAGTATTTT. This sequence encodes CASIHGGGGSADTQYF.

The chain employs TRBV27 and TRBJ2-7, with D maybe TRBD1 (5 bases). V was trimmed by 6 bases and J by 5 bases, leaving 20 bases between them. The CDR3 covers 15 residues. Germline V CDR1 and CDR2: MNHEY, SMNVEV (reference sequence). The CDR3 loop reads CASSSPLRGTHEQYF. The DNA for the CDR3 is TGTGCCAGCAGCTCCCCCCTAAGGGGAACCCACGAGCAGTACTTC.

This clone was recorded once. The chain combines TRBV5-6 with TRBJ1-1, with 7 bases aligning to TRBD1. Unmatched junction bases numbered 7, after V lost 4 bases and J lost 7 bases. The CDR3 runs 13 residues. Germline CDR1 and CDR2: SGHDT and YYEEEE. The CDR3 bases are TGTGCCAGCAGCCAGCAGCGACAGGGTGAAGCTTTCTTT. Amino acids: CASSQQRQGEAFF.

The rearrangement uses TRBV4-3 and TRBJ2-7; no clear D. The CDR3 covers 13 residues. The V gene's germline CDR1 is LGHNA and CDR2 YSLEER. V lost 1 base and J 1 base, leaving 5 bases between the germline ends. This CDR3 reads CASSQGPSYEQYF. The CDR3, as DNA: TGCGCCAGCAGCCAAGGTCCTTCCTACGAGCAGTACTTC.